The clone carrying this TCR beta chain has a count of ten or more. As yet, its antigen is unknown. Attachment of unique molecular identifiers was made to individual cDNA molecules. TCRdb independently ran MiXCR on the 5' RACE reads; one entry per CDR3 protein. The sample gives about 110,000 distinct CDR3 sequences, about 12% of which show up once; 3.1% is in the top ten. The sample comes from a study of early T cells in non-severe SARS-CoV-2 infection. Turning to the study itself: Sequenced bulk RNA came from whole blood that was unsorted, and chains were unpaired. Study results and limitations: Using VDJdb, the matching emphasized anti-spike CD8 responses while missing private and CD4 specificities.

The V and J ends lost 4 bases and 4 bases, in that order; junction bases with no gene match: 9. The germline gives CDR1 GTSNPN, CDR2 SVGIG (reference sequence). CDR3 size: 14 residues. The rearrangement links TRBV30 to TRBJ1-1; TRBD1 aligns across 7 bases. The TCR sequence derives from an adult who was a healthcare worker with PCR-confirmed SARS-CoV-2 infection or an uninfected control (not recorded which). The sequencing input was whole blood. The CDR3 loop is CAWISPGGVTEAFF. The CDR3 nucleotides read TGTGCCTGGATCTCACCAGGGGGTGTCACTGAAGCTTTCTTT.